The present T cell receptor (beta chain) was sequenced within a study of blood T cell repertoires in COVID-19. As for the study in general: The samples span acute and convalescent COVID-19 from the United States, Italy and Spain. Sample material is recorded as cDNA or gDNA derived from T cells, B-cell-depleted T cells, or PBMCs.

In the source study's methods: Amplified reference gene primers provided the basis for estimating nucleated cell counts. TCRdb's copy holds only in-frame clones and misses some; the assay was immunoSEQ multiplex PCR. V, J and clone size are those of that table, while D and trimming were read from the DNA. This sample has about 54,000 clones, with 90% to 95% found just once. This CDR3 has 15 residues. Germline values: CDR1 LNHDA, CDR2 SQIVND (reference sequence). V was trimmed by 3 bases and J by 0 bases, leaving 9 bases between them. Sequencing input: peripheral blood. This TCR was sampled from a woman in her sixties with active or convalescent COVID-19. The chain combines TRBV19 with TRBJ1-5; D call uncertain. The CDR3 DNA reads as TGTGCCAGTAGTATTACAGACAATAGCAATCAGCCCCAGCATTTT. Amino acids: CASSITDNSNQPQHF.